Following are 9 T cell receptor beta chains from one sample sequenced in a study of OX40 agonist ivuxolimab in advanced cancers. Data came from immunoSEQ multiplex PCR; TCRdb stores just in-frame clones and leaves some out. The repertoire includes 50,000 to 60,000 clones, approximately 90% of them detected once, and roughly 6% sits in the top ten. Material: CD4+ or CD8+ T cells sorted from blood, obtained in a trial of the OX40 agonist ivuxolimab. All receptors derive from an adult with an advanced solid tumor such as melanoma, head and neck, liver or kidney cancer.

The count of this clone is one. The chain uses TRBV6-5 and TRBJ1-5; D remains unclear. The CDR3 extends over 13 amino acids. CDR1 is MNHEY and CDR2 is SVGAGI in the germline V gene. V lost 2 bases to trimming and J lost 4 bases, with 6 bases between them. The DNA of the CDR3 is TGTGCCAGCAGTTACACAGAGAATCAGCCCCAGCATTTT. Its translation is CASSYTENQPQHF.

Here the CDR3 DNA reads TGTGCCAGCAGTTTATCGAGGTCGGGTAGCGACTACGAGCAGTACTTC. This gives the protein CASSLSRSGSDYEQYF. The J gene is TRBJ2-7, the V gene TRBV27, with D possibly matching TRBD2 (5 bases). Trimming removed 0 bases at V and 3 bases at J, with 15 bases between. Germline V gene sequence: CDR1 MNHEY, CDR2 SMNVEV (reference sequence). The CDR3 extends over 16 amino acids.

This clone has only a few counts. This sequence joins TRBV6-1 and TRBJ1-1; D possibly corresponds to TRBD1 (5 bases). The CDR3 extends over 16 amino acids. The germline V gene encodes CDR1 MNHNS and CDR2 SASEGT. V lost 4 bases, J lost 3 bases, and 18 bases lay in between. This CDR3 reads CASSGGPGRGDTEAFF. The CDR3 region has the DNA TGTGCCAGCAGTGGGGGTCCAGGGCGTGGTGACACTGAAGCTTTCTTT.

The genes are TRBV2 and TRBJ2-3; D could derive from TRBD1 or TRBD2 (5 bases each). This CDR3 has 13 residues. V was pared by 10 bases and J by 2 bases, with 13 bases between. Per germline, CDR1 SNHLY and CDR2 FYNNEI. The CDR3 spells CATPGRTTDTQYF. DNA of the CDR3: TGTGCCACCCCGGGACGGACCACAGATACGCAGTATTTT. Together with reference TRBV2 and TRBJ2-3, the CDR3 gives the full variable domain: EPEVTQTPSHQVTQMGQEVILRCVPISNHLYFYWYRQILGQKVEFLVSFYNNEISEKSEIFDDQFSVERPDGSNFTLKIRSTKLEDSAMYFCATPGRTTDTQYFGPGTRLTVL.

The rearrangement uses TRBV18 and TRBJ1-4; D gene ambiguous. V was pared by 3 bases and J by 4 bases, with 9 bases between. CDR3 length equals 14 residues. Germline CDR1 reads KGHSH; CDR2 reads LQKENI. CDR3 sequence (DNA): TGTGCCAGCTCACCTTATGGTGTTAATGAAAAACTGTTTTTT. Translation gives CASSPYGVNEKLFF.

J is TRBJ2-2 and V is TRBV10-2; TRBD2 matches at 16 bases. CDR3 length equals 18 residues. Germline CDR1 and CDR2: WSHSY and SAAADI. J lost 7 bases, V lost 4 bases, and 9 bases had no gene match. The CDR3 loop reads CASSAPGLAGGQGGELFF. The CDR3 region has the DNA TGCGCCAGCAGTGCCCCGGGACTAGCGGGGGGGCAGGGCGGGGAGCTGTTTTTT.

This clone is labeled as medium-sized (0.01 to 0.1%). V gene TRBV19 combines with J gene TRBJ2-7, with 9 bases identical to TRBD1. In germline, CDR1 is LNHDA, CDR2 SQIVND (reference sequence). This CDR3 region has 13 residues. With V trimmed by 5 bases and J by 6 bases, 5 bases remained unmatched. In nucleotides, the CDR3 is TGTGCCAGTAGTTACGGGACAGGGTCCGAGCAGTACTTC. Translating gives CASSYGTGSEQYF.

This chain links TRBV7-8 with TRBJ2-5; TRBD1 matches 7 bases. The J segment lost 4 bases and the V segment lost 5 bases, leaving 4 bases of the junction unmatched. The V gene's germline CDR1 is SGHVS and CDR2 FQNEAQ. This CDR3 has 13 residues. CDR3 nucleotide sequence: TGTGCCAGCAGCGTAAACAGGGGAGAGACCCAGTACTTC. It yields the protein CASSVNRGETQYF.

This rearrangement joins TRBV4-1 to TRBJ2-5, with D possibly matching TRBD2 (6 bases). The germline CDR1 and CDR2 sequences are MGHRA and YSYEKL. Trimming removed 2 bases at V and 4 bases at J, with 11 bases between. The CDR3 is made up of 14 amino acids. The CDR3 sequence: CASSQKDGRETQYF. CDR3 nucleotides: TGCGCCAGCAGCCAAAAAGACGGGAGAGAGACCCAGTACTTC.